The 15 T cell receptor beta chains below come from one sample, sequenced in a study of blood T cell repertoires in COVID-19. The method was immunoSEQ multiplex PCR; TCRdb's version includes in-frame clones alone and lacks a portion of them. Of hundreds of thousands of clones in the sample, 70% to 90% were seen once. The sequenced sample consisted of PBMCs or T cells enriched from blood (not recorded which). Every receptor here comes from a woman between 18 and 29 years old who had been exposed to COVID-19.

The chain has TRBV29-1 and TRBJ1-2; the match to TRBD1 covers 8 bases. Germline trimming cut 5 bases from V and 4 bases from J; bases unmatched to any gene: 6. The CDR3 has 13 amino acids. The germline gives CDR1 SQVTM, CDR2 ANQGSEA. The CDR3 protein is CSVPRQGIYGYTF. Written as DNA, the CDR3 is TGCAGCGTTCCGAGACAGGGGATCTATGGCTACACCTTC.

The V call is TRBV5-4, the J call TRBJ2-3; TRBD1 is a possible D gene (6 bases). V lost 2 bases to trimming and J lost 5 bases, with 12 bases between them. This CDR3 region has 14 residues. The germline V gene has CDR1 SGHNT and CDR2 YYREEE (reference sequence). The CDR3: CASSFGGDQDTQYF. The CDR3 nucleotides are TGTGCCAGCAGCTTTGGGGGCGATCAAGATACGCAGTATTTT. The variable domain in full, with the rest retrieved from reference TRBV5-4 and TRBJ2-3, is ETGVTQSPTHLIKTRGQQVTLRCSSQSGHNTVSWYQQALGQGPQFIFQYYREEENGRGNFPPRFSGLQFPNYSSELNVNALELDDSALYLCASSFGGDQDTQYFGPGTRLTVL.

The chain carries TRBV28 and TRBJ1-1; D remains unclear. V lost 6 bases and J 1 base, leaving 15 bases between the germline ends. The CDR3 runs to 15 residues. Per germline, CDR1 MDHEN and CDR2 SYDVKM. The CDR3 sequence: CASSPAGSENTEAFF. The CDR3, as DNA: TGTGCCAGCAGCCCCGCTGGCTCCGAGAACACTGAAGCTTTCTTT.

In this sample, this clone turned up a few times. The chain recombines TRBV24-1 with TRBJ2-2; maybe TRBD2 (6 bases). Trimming pared 4 bases from V and 5 bases from J, leaving 10 bases between. CDR3 size: 14 residues. In germline, CDR1 is KGHDR, CDR2 SFDVKD. The CDR3 sequence: CATSESGTTGELFF. The CDR3 region has the DNA TGTGCCACCAGTGAGTCAGGGACTACCGGGGAGCTGTTTTTT.

The CDR3 here is CASSAYYERYEQYF. Here the CDR3 DNA reads TGTGCCAGCAGCGCCTACTACGAGAGATACGAGCAGTACTTC. The V gene is TRBV5-4, the J gene TRBJ2-7; D unclear. There are 14 residues in the CDR3. Germline assignment: CDR1 SGHNT and CDR2 YYREEE (reference sequence). Trimming shortened V by 4 bases and J by 4 bases, and 15 bases separated the two germline ends.

This rearrangement joins TRBV19 to TRBJ1-2; TRBD1 matches 9 bases. J was trimmed by 4 bases and V by 5 bases; bases with no gene match: 8. In germline, CDR1 is LNHDA, CDR2 SQIVND (reference sequence). The CDR3 totals 15 residues. The CDR3 spells CASSEQGAQGYGYTF. The DNA for the CDR3 is TGTGCCAGTAGTGAACAGGGGGCGCAGGGCTATGGCTACACCTTC.

This clone has just a few counts. This chain uses TRBV6-2 or TRBV6-3 with TRBJ2-3; TRBD1 matches 7 bases. In germline, CDR1 is MNHEY, CDR2 SVGEGT. The CDR3 sequence is 21 residues long. V was clipped by 1 base and J by 0 bases; unmatched bases: 19. DNA for the CDR3: TGTGCCAGCAGTTACTTCGGGACAGTCTACGATTGGGTGACTAGCACAGATACGCAGTATTTT. The encoded protein is CASSYFGTVYDWVTSTDTQYF.

V is TRBV9 and J is TRBJ2-1; D ambiguous. V gave up 0 bases and J gave up 4 bases, with 8 bases separating them. Germline V gene sequence: CDR1 SGDLS, CDR2 YYNGEE. The CDR3 has 14 residues. CDR3 nucleotide sequence: TGTGCCAGCAGCGTAGGAGCCCGGTACAATGAGCAGTTCTTC. As protein: CASSVGARYNEQFF.

The chain recombines TRBV3-1 (or the pseudogene TRBV3-2) with TRBJ2-7, with no clear D. CDR3 size: 12 residues. V lost 4 bases and J lost 5, with 9 bases in between. Germline V gene sequence: CDR1 LGHDT, CDR2 YNNKEL (reference sequence). CDR3 bases: TGTGCCAGCAGCCCCCGAGGAGACGAGCAGTACTTC. Translation: CASSPRGDEQYF.

V usage is TRBV27 and J usage is TRBJ1-4, with a weak D call TRBD1 (6 bases). The CDR3 is 14 amino acids. Trimming removed 3 bases from V and 5 bases from J, with 10 bases in between. In germline, CDR1 is MNHEY, CDR2 SMNVEV (reference sequence). The CDR3 coding sequence is TGTGCCAGCAGTTTTGGGGGCCCAAATGAAAAACTGTTTTTT. Translating it yields CASSFGGPNEKLFF.

The V gene is TRBV7-9, the J gene TRBJ2-7; 9 bases map to TRBD1. Germline trimming cut 4 bases from V and 6 bases from J; bases unmatched to any gene: 10. Germline-derived CDR1 and CDR2 are SEHNR and FQNEAQ (reference sequence). The CDR3 is made up of 15 amino acids. CDR3 loop: CASSSKRDRAGEQYF. CDR3 coding DNA: TGTGCCAGCAGCTCCAAGAGGGACAGGGCAGGCGAGCAGTACTTC.

The sample holds one count of this clone. The chain uses TRBV28 and TRBJ1-6; TRBD1 matches at 10 bases. CDR1 and CDR2 from the germline V gene are MDHEN and SYDVKM. The CDR3 is 15 amino acids. J lost 5 bases, V lost 4 bases, and 2 bases had no gene match. The CDR3 nucleotides are TGTGCCAGCAGTTCGGGACAGGGGAATAATTCACCCCTCCACTTT. It yields the protein CASSSGQGNNSPLHF.

The V call is TRBV5-4, the J call TRBJ2-2; a possible D gene is TRBD2 (5 bases). Germline V gene lookup returns CDR1 SGHNT and CDR2 YYREEE (reference sequence). V lost 2 bases and J 7 bases, leaving 15 bases between the germline ends. CDR3 length: 15 residues. CDR3 bases: TGTGCCAGCAGCTTACCTGGGAGTCGGAACGGGGAGCTGTTTTTT. Translated: CASSLPGSRNGELFF.

This clone was picked up many times. The chain employs TRBV24-1 and TRBJ2-1; D is ambiguous. V was pared by 5 bases and J by 4 bases, with 5 bases between. The CDR3 has 12 amino acids. Germline V gene data show CDR1 as KGHDR and CDR2 as SFDVKD. Here the CDR3 DNA reads TGTGCCACCAGTGGAGAGTACAATGAGCAGTTCTTC. This encodes CATSGEYNEQFF.

This chain uses TRBV6-5 with TRBJ1-2, with D hard to call. V lost 4 bases to trimming and J lost 4 bases, with 13 bases between them. Germline V CDR1 and CDR2: MNHEY, SVGAGI. The length of the CDR3 is 14 residues. In DNA form, the CDR3 reads TGTGCCAGCAGTTCGCCACAGTTTTCCTATGGCTACACCTTC. This codes for CASSSPQFSYGYTF.